This T cell receptor beta chain was obtained from a study of cytomegalovirus exposure and HLA in healthy donors. For the study at large: In an earlier analysis, around 120 million unique TCR beta sequences were found from approximately 170 million T cells. Study conclusions and caveats: Presence/absence analyses rested on an assumption that sequencing depth was roughly uniform across donors.

Details on this clone: Its antigen is as yet unknown.

The study ran its PCR with 60 Vbeta and 13 Jbeta primers. In the original processing: Per a later analysis, the number of unique TCR beta chains was 75 million to 90 million, of which 10 million to 11 million were shared. This table comes from immunoSEQ multiplex PCR, and its TCRdb copy is limited to in-frame clones, with some not included. Clone size and the V and J calls come from that table; the DNA yielded D and trimming. The data show some 130,000 clones, 70% to 75% seen once. V lost 5 bases and J lost 3; bases outside the gene matches: 15. The CDR3 runs 17 residues. Germline V gene data show CDR1 as SGHVS and CDR2 as FQNEAQ.

This receptor was taken from a male donor in good health and CMV-seronegative. The chain carries TRBV7-8 and TRBJ2-5; 7 bases are a match to TRBD1. The sample consisted of PBMCs. The DNA for the CDR3 is TGTGCCAGCAGCCTTTACAGGGGAACAAACAACAAAGAGACCCAGTACTTC. Protein: CASSLYRGTNNKETQYF. Full variable domain (missing parts from reference TRBV7-8 and TRBJ2-5): GAGVSQSPRYKVAKRGQDVALRCDPISGHVSLFWYQQALGQGPEFLTYFQNEAQLDKSGLPSDRFFAERPEGSVSTLKIQRTQQEDSAVYLCASSLYRGTNNKETQYFGPGTRLLVL.